In its sample, the clone carrying this T cell receptor beta chain was seen a few times. Each CDR3 protein is one row after TCRdb ran MiXCR on the RACE reads. There are about 160,000 distinct CDR3 sequences in the sample; roughly a quarter occur only once, and about 2.1% lies in the top ten. This sample was included in a study of human T cells and chemical hapten exposure. For the study at large: Per-sample TCR yields varied mainly from small pooled library volume differences.

CDR1 ENHRY and CDR2 SYGVKD come from the germline V gene. Trimming took off 4 bases at V and 3 bases at J, with 14 bases between the two ends. The CDR3 covers 15 residues. Time point in this sample: patch test 3, about 24 weeks after DPC sensitization. Treatment of the sample: therapeutic diphenylcyclopropenone sensitization with weekly scalp DPC. V is TRBV10-3 and J is TRBJ2-3; D perhaps matches TRBD1 (6 bases). Source: whole blood, taken in connection with sensitization to the hapten diphenylcyclopropenone (DPC). The sequence came from a woman aged 18-29 years with alopecia areata. Some clones in this sample may be carry-over from other donors' samples. The CDR3 region is CAISAWGLFTDTQYF. CDR3 nucleotides: TGTGCCATCAGTGCCTGGGGGCTATTTACAGATACGCAGTATTTT.